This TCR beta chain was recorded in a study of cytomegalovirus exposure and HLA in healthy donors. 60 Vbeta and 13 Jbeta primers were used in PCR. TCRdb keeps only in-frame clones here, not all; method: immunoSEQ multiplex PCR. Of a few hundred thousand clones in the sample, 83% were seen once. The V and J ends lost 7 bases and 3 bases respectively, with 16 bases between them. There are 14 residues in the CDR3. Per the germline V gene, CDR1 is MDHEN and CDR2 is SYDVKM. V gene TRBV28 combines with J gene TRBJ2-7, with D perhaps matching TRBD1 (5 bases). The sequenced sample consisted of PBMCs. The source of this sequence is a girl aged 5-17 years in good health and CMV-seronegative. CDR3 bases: TGTGCCAGCACCCCTGTCAGGGATAACTACGAGCAGTACTTC. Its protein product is CASTPVRDNYEQYF.